This section outlines one T cell receptor (beta chain) sequence together with its context. The data belong to a study of PD-L1 blockade in urothelial cancer. This table comes from immunoSEQ multiplex PCR, and its TCRdb copy is limited to in-frame clones, with some not included. The sample includes approximately 83,000 clones, 70% to 90% of them seen just once. Stated time point: peripheral blood 6 weeks after treatment start. The TCR sequence derives from a man between 65 and 85 years old with urothelial cancer. The input for sequencing was PBMCs, taken around atezolizumab (anti-PD-L1) treatment.

The CDR3, as DNA: TGTGCCAGCAGTGAACGGCTGGGGGCGGGAGAGACCCAGTACTTC. Translated: CASSERLGAGETQYF. The V call is TRBV6-1, the J call TRBJ2-5, with D possibly matching TRBD1 (6 bases). Germline assignment: CDR1 MNHNS and CDR2 SASEGT. Trimming removed 2 bases from V and 4 bases from J, with 14 bases in between. This CDR3 has 15 amino acids.